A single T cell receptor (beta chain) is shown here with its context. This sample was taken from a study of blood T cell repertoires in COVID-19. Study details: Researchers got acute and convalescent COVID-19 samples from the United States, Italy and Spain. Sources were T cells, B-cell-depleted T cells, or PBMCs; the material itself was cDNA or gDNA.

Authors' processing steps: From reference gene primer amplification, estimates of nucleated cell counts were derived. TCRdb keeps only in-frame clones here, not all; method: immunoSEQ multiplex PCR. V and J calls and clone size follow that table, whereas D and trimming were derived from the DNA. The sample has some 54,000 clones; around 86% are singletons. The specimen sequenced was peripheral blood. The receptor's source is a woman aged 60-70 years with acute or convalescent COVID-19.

The CDR3 nucleotides read TGTGCCAGCAGTGAACCCCCGGGGTCCTATGGCTACACCTTC. Translation: CASSEPPGSYGYTF. The V and J genes are TRBV2 and TRBJ1-2; no clear D gene. The CDR3 is 14 amino acids. The germline V gene encodes CDR1 SNHLY and CDR2 FYNNEI. The V end was cut by 2 bases, the J end by 4 bases, with 11 bases between.